The TCR beta chain under discussion was sequenced for a study of T cell responses to AZD1222 COVID-19 vaccine. Study findings and constraints: The study found Spike-specific TCR breadth and depth rose after two AZD1222 doses. Repertoire samples came only from after the peak T cell response.

The CDR3 has 16 residues. Germline CDR1 reads SEHNR; CDR2 reads FQNEAQ (reference sequence). V was pared by 5 bases and J by 6 bases, with 19 bases between. As regards this clone: Its specificity is not known.

Generated by immunoSEQ multiplex PCR, the TCRdb table keeps only in-frame clones and is missing some. This table has about 150,000 clones, roughly 91% appearing once. The TCR comes from an adult in good health. Sequenced material: peripheral blood, taken on day 0 of AZD1222 vaccination. The chain carries TRBV7-9 and TRBJ1-4; D unresolved. CDR3 bases: TGTGCCAGCAGCCGCCTTGTCGGGAGCCAAGATGAAAAACTGTTTTTT. This encodes CASSRLVGSQDEKLFF. Combining the CDR3 with reference TRBV7-9 and TRBJ1-4 gives the whole variable domain DTGVSQNPRHKITKRGQNVTFRCDPISEHNRLYWYRQTLGQGPEFLTYFQNEAQLEKSRLLSDRFSAERPKGSFSTLEIQRTEQGDSAMYLCASSRLVGSQDEKLFFGSGTQLSVL.